Reported below is one TCR beta chain. This clonotype was counted between two and nine times. Its antigen has not been determined. Base quality data are lacking; no much larger clone is found one base away. The CDR3 covers 14 residues, taking in both the cysteine and the phenylalanine. Of all the DNA, just the CDR3 is kept, 42 bases in frame from base 1. The germline V gene encodes CDR1 SQVTM and CDR2 ANQGSEA. At the junction V is shortened by 4 bases and J by 0 bases, with 11 bases in between. These data come from a study of post-analysis software for immune sequencing data (dated by TCRdb to about 2015). In the study overall: Recorded disease courses included relapsing-remitting, secondary progressive and progressive-relapsing multiple sclerosis, with some patients lacking subtype annotation. The patient repertoires were compared against approximately twelve previously published healthy control repertoires obtained from donors aged roughly 6 to 28 years. A subset of samples was prepared in parallel using single-end sample barcoding, then pooled and co-amplified after Illumina adapter ligation. Broader findings and caveats from the paper: Patients showed significantly higher frequencies than controls for a few TRBV segments, among them TRBV5-6, TRBV5-1 and TRBV20-1. When samples were clustered directly using the F measure, samples prepared in the same batch co-clustered strongly, which prompted a batch-effect correction. The control group was slightly older than the multiple sclerosis patient group. Multiple sclerosis patients had significantly lower normalized Chao1 diversity than controls, a result that suggests substantial peripheral T-cell clonal expansion.

To demonstrate the VDJtools post-analysis software, the study profiled TCR beta repertoires from the peripheral blood of around 13 young patients with multiple sclerosis. The multiple sclerosis patients were children and adolescents between roughly 6 and 16 years of age. Libraries were constructed by PCR. Sequencing was carried out with an Illumina HiSeq 2500. To reduce PCR and sequencing biases, unique molecular identifiers were built into the TCR beta cDNA libraries. Approximately 500,000 cDNA molecules were obtained for every 1 to 10 million input T cells, so each molecule roughly corresponded to one T cell. The same protocol used for the earlier healthy control dataset was applied to prepare and sequence the patient libraries. Within a given batch, samples were prepared together, multiplexed and sequenced on the same HiSeq lane. As for the authors' bioinformatics: MIGEC was used to process the raw barcoded reads, and molecular identifier groups with only a single read were discarded before consensus assembly and CDR3 extraction. Clonotype tables were post-analysed with VDJtools, and diversity was normalized by down-sampling all datasets to the smallest sample size. Repertoire overlap clustering matched CDR3 amino acid but not nucleotide sequences to correct batch-related cross-sample contamination. Through fastp at Q25 and MiXCR, TCRdb rebuilt clones from the public reads, retaining in-frame beta chains. For every CDR3 protein sequence, its rows merge into one entry that carries the most common genes and DNA. In this record, the V and J calls reflect TCRdb's handling and not the investigators' own analysis. For this sample there are 650,000 to 850,000 distinct CDR3 sequences; around 45% appear just once. Roughly 4.9% of the sample belongs to the ten largest clones.

The TCR comes from a girl aged 5-17 years with multiple sclerosis. Sequenced input: blood. This chain is built from TRBV29-1 and TRBJ2-3; a tentative D call is TRBD1 (6 bases match). The CDR3 protein: CSVAPDRSTDTQYF. The nucleotides are TGCAGCGTTGCTCCTGACAGGAGCACAGATACGCAGTATTTT.